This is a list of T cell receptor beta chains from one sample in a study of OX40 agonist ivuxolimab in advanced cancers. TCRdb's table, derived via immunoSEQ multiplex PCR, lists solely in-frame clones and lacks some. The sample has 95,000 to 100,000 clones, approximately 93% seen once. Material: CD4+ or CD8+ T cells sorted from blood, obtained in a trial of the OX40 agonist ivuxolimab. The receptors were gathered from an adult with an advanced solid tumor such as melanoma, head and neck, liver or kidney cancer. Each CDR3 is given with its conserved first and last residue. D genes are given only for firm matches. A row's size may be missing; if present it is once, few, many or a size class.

CASTKGGSVNNEQFF	TGTGCCAGTACGAAGGGCGGGAGTGTCAACAATGAGCAGTTCTTC	once	TRBV19	TRBJ2-1	TRBD2
CASSSSGGIYNEQFF	TGTGCCAGCTCCTCATCCGGGGGCATCTACAATGAGCAGTTCTTC	NA	TRBV18	TRBJ2-1	NA
CASSARTSTETQYF	TGTGCCAGCAGTGCAAGGACCAGCACCGAGACCCAGTACTTC	once	TRBV2	TRBJ2-5	NA
CASRQGPTNEQFF	TGCGCCAGCAGACAGGGCCCCACCAATGAGCAGTTCTTC	once	TRBV5-1	TRBJ2-1	NA
CASSFQTGGNTEAFF	TGTGCCAGCAGCTTTCAGACAGGAGGAAACACTGAAGCTTTCTTT	once	TRBV11-2	TRBJ1-1	NA
CASSRRIAGVRINEQFF	TGTGCCAGCAGCCGTAGAATAGCGGGAGTGAGAATCAATGAGCAGTTCTTC	NA	TRBV7-9	TRBJ2-1	TRBD2
CASSQEYGGRSDVYGYTF	TGTGCCAGCAGCCAAGAATACGGGGGGCGAAGCGATGTCTATGGCTACACCTTC	NA	TRBV4-2	TRBJ1-2	NA
CAISEPGLAGYNEQFF	TGTGCCATCAGTGAACCGGGACTAGCGGGTTACAATGAGCAGTTCTTC	NA	TRBV10-3	TRBJ2-1	TRBD2
CASSVRSYEQYF	TGTGCCAGCAGCGTCCGCTCCTACGAGCAGTACTTC	NA	TRBV7-2	TRBJ2-7	NA
CASSYSNREVQPQHF	TGTGCCAGCAGTTACTCGAACAGGGAAGTTCAGCCCCAGCATTTT	NA	TRBV6-5	TRBJ1-5	NA
CASSTGVTGDYAGNTIYF	TGTGCCAGTAGCACCGGGGTGACAGGGGATTATGCTGGAAACACCATATATTTT	NA	TRBV19	TRBJ1-3	TRBD1
CASSDSGRAYNEQFF	TGTGCCAGCAGTGATAGCGGGAGGGCCTACAATGAGCAGTTCTTC	NA	TRBV6-1	TRBJ2-1	TRBD2
CASSQGSGSNEQFF	TGCGCCAGCAGCCAAGGTAGTGGTTCCAATGAGCAGTTCTTC	NA	TRBV4-1	TRBJ2-1	NA
CATSMGPLGGQPQHF	TGTGCCACCAGCATGGGACCATTGGGTGGACAGCCCCAGCATTTT	NA	TRBV15	TRBJ1-5	NA
CAWRPVLSGNTIYF	TGTGCCTGGAGACCTGTCCTCTCTGGAAACACCATATATTTT	NA	TRBV30	TRBJ1-3	NA
CASSLKGSNQPQHF	TGTGCCAGCAGCTTGAAAGGAAGCAATCAGCCCCAGCATTTT	NA	TRBV7-8	TRBJ1-5	NA
CASSGDRDLRAQETQYF	TGTGCCAGCAGCGGGGACAGGGATTTACGGGCCCAAGAGACCCAGTACTTC	NA	TRBV5-6	TRBJ2-5	TRBD1
CASSVRGQVGNEQFF	TGTGCCAGCAGCGTCCGGGGACAGGTGGGCAATGAGCAGTTCTTC	NA	TRBV9	TRBJ2-1	TRBD1
CASSLQETQYF	TGTGCCAGCAGCTTACAAGAGACCCAGTACTTC	NA	TRBV11-2	TRBJ2-5	NA
CASSQEPSSYNEQFF	TGCGCCAGCAGCCAAGAACCGAGCTCCTACAATGAGCAGTTCTTC	NA	TRBV4-3	TRBJ2-1	NA
CASSHLGRDRNSPLHF	TGCGCCAGCAGCCACCTCGGGAGGGACAGAAATTCACCCCTCCACTTT	NA	TRBV4-1	TRBJ1-6	TRBD1
CASKSGSSYNSPLHF	TGTGCCAGCAAATCAGGGAGCTCCTATAATTCACCCCTCCACTTT	NA	TRBV28	TRBJ1-6	NA
CASSLGQGTPEAFF	TGTGCCAGCAGCTTAGGACAGGGGACCCCTGAAGCTTTCTTT	NA	TRBV11-2	TRBJ1-1	TRBD1
CASSLGGFRQPQHF	TGTGCCAGCAGCTTGGGGGGTTTTAGACAGCCCCAGCATTTT	NA	TRBV5-8	TRBJ1-5	NA
CASTPSLAGGHFIDTQYF	TGTGCCAGCACCCCGTCGTTAGCGGGGGGGCATTTCATAGATACGCAGTATTTT	NA	TRBV28	TRBJ2-3	TRBD2
CASGFLGQNYGYTF	TGTGCCAGCGGATTCCTCGGACAGAACTATGGCTACACCTTC	NA	TRBV6-5	TRBJ1-2	NA
CASSPAAMNTEAFF	TGTGCCAGCAGCCCGGCGGCCATGAACACTGAAGCTTTCTTT	NA	TRBV7-2	TRBJ1-1	NA
CASSLPAGKSYNEQFF	TGTGCCAGCAGCTTGCCAGCGGGAAAATCCTACAATGAGCAGTTCTTC	NA	TRBV5-4	TRBJ2-1	TRBD2
CASSDRYQPQHF	TGTGCCAGCAGTGATCGTTATCAGCCCCAGCATTTT	NA	TRBV2	TRBJ1-5	NA
CASSQVGGETQYF	TGCGCCAGCAGCCAAGTGGGGGGGGAGACCCAGTACTTC	NA	TRBV4-3	TRBJ2-5	TRBD2
CASSQSRGGVGNTEAFF	TGCGCCAGCAGCCAAAGTCGGGGCGGGGTTGGGAACACTGAAGCTTTCTTT	NA	TRBV4-3	TRBJ1-1	NA
CASSLGRGNTIYF	TGTGCCAGCAGTTTGGGCAGGGGAAACACCATATATTTT	NA	TRBV28	TRBJ1-3	NA
CAISGRGSTDTQYF	TGTGCCATCAGTGGTAGGGGTAGCACAGATACGCAGTATTTT	NA	TRBV10-3	TRBJ2-3	NA
CASSADRFSYGYTF	TGTGCCAGCAGCGCGGACAGGTTCTCCTATGGCTACACCTTC	NA	TRBV7-9	TRBJ1-2	TRBD1
CASSLRGLAGTTDTQYF	TGTGCCAGCAGCTTACGGGGACTAGCGGGGACCACAGATACGCAGTATTTT	NA	TRBV7-2	TRBJ2-3	TRBD2
CASSESGRGANTEAFF	TGTGCCAGCAGTGAATCAGGAAGGGGCGCGAACACTGAAGCTTTCTTT	NA	TRBV25-1	TRBJ1-1	NA
CASSLGLAGNEQFF	TGTGCCAGCAGCTTGGGACTAGCGGGCAATGAGCAGTTCTTC	NA	TRBV5-4	TRBJ2-1	TRBD2
CACTSGNTIYF	TGTGCCTGTACCTCTGGAAACACCATATATTTT	NA	TRBV30	TRBJ1-3	NA
CAWRLAGPGTQYF	TGTGCCTGGAGACTAGCGGGTCCCGGTACGCAGTATTTT	NA	TRBV30	TRBJ2-3	TRBD2
CSVVTGAPNQPQHF	TGCAGCGTTGTAACAGGGGCTCCCAATCAGCCCCAGCATTTT	NA	TRBV29-1	TRBJ1-5	TRBD1
CASTGVGAGTNTGELFF	TGTGCCAGCACCGGTGTTGGAGCGGGGACGAACACCGGGGAGCTGTTTTTT	NA	TRBV9	TRBJ2-2	TRBD2